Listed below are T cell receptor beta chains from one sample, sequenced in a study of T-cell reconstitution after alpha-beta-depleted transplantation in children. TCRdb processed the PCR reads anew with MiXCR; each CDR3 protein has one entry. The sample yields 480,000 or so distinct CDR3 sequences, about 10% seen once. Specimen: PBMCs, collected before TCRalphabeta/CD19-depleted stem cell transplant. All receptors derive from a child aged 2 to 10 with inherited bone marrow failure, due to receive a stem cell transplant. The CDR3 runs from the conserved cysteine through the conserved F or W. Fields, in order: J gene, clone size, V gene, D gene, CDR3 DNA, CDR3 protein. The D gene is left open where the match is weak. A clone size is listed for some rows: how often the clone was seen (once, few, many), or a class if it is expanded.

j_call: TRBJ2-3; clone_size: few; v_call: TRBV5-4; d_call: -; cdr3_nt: TGTGCCAGCAGCTTCGGAACTAGGAACACAGATACGCAGTATTTT; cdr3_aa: CASSFGTRNTDTQYF
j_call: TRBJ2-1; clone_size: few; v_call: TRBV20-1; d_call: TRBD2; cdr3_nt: TGCTGTGCTAGTGGACTAGTTCGGACATCCTACAATGAGCAGTTCTTC; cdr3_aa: CCASGLVRTSYNEQFF
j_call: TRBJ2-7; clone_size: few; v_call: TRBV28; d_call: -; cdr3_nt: TGTGCCAGCACTCCCTTAACAGGGATAAAGTCCTACGAGCAGTACTTC; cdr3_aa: CASTPLTGIKSYEQYF
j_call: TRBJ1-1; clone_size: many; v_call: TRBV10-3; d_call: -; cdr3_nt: TGTGCCATCAGTCCTCACAGGGAGTCGAACACTGAAGCTTTCTTT; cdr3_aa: CAISPHRESNTEAFF
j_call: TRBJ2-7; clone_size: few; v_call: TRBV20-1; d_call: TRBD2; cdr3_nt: TGCAGTGCTAGAGAACTAGCGGGAGAAGACGAGCAGTACTTC; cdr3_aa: CSARELAGEDEQYF
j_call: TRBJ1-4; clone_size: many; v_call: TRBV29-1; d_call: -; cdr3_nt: TGCAGCGCTTTCGGGGGAGGTGAAAAACTGTTTTTT; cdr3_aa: CSAFGGGEKLFF
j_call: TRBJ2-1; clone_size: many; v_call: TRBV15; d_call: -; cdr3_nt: TGTGCCACCAGCAGCCTGCAGGACTCCCCCTTGACCTCCTACAATGAGCAGTTCTTC; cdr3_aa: CATSSLQDSPLTSYNEQFF
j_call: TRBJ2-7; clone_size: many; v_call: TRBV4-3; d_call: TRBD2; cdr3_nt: TGCGCCAGCAGCCAAGATCTTAACCGGGGGGGGTCCTACGAGCAGTACTTC; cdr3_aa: CASSQDLNRGGSYEQYF
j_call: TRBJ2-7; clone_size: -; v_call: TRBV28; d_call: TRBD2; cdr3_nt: TGTGCCAGCAGTTTTGGGACTAGCGGGAACTTCTACGAGCAGTACTTC; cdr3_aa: CASSFGTSGNFYEQYF
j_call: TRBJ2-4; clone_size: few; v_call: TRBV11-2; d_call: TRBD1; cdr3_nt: TGTGCCAGCAGCTTAAAAAGACAGGGCAGGTTGGGCAAAAACATTCAGTACTTC; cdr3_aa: CASSLKRQGRLGKNIQYF
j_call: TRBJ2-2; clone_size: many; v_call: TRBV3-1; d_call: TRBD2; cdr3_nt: TGTGCCAGCAGCTCCCGACTAGCGGGAGCCACCGGGGAGCTGTTTTTT; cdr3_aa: CASSSRLAGATGELFF
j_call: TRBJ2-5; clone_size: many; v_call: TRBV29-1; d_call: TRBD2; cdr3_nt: TGCAGCGTTGGTCCCCTAGCGGGAGCGCAGTACTTC; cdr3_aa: CSVGPLAGAQYF
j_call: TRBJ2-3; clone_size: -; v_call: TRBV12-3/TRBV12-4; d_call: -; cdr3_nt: TGTGCCAGCAGCCCAAATCCGCGGGCCGGCACAGATACGCAGTATTTT; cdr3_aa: CASSPNPRAGTDTQYF
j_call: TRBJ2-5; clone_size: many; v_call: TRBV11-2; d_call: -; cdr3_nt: TGTGCCAGCAGCTTAACCCACTACGAGACAGGACCCCAAGAGACCCAGTACTTC; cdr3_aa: CASSLTHYETGPQETQYF
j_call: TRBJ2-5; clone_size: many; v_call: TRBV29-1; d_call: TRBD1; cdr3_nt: TGCAGCGTTGAAGATGGGACAGGGGAAGGGACCCAGTACTTC; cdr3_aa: CSVEDGTGEGTQYF
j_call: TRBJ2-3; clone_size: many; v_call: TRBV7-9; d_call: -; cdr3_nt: TGTGCCAGCAGCTTAAGACGGGTCCTAAGAGATACGCAGTATTTT; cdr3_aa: CASSLRRVLRDTQYF
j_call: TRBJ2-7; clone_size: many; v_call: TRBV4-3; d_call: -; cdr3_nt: TGCGCCAGCAGCCTGGAAACGGGCGACTACGAGCAGTACTTC; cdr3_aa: CASSLETGDYEQYF
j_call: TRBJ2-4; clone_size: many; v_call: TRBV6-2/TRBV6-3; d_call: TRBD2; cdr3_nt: TGTGCCAGCAGACCCCGGGGGGGGGCACCAAACATTCAGTACTTC; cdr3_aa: CASRPRGGAPNIQYF
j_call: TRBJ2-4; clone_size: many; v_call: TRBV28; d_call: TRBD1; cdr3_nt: TGTGCCAGCAGTTTACGGACAGGGGGAATACTAGCCAAAAACATTCAGTACTTC; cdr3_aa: CASSLRTGGILAKNIQYF
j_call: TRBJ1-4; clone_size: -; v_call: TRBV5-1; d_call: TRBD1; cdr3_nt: TGCGCCAGCAGCGGAGGGGGGACAGCAACCCCAACTAATGAAAAACTGTTTTTT; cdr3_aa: CASSGGGTATPTNEKLFF
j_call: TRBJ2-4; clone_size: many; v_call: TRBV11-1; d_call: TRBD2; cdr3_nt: TGTGCCAGCAGCTTAGCTAGCGGGAACAAAAACATTCAGTACTTC; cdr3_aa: CASSLASGNKNIQYF
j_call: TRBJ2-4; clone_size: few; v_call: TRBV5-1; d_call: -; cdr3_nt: TGCGCCAGCAGCTTTGTTGGGGGATCCAAAAACATTCAGTACTTC; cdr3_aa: CASSFVGGSKNIQYF
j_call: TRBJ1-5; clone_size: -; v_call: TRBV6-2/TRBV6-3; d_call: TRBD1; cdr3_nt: TGTGCCAGCAGACAGACAGGGGTCAATCAGCCCCAGCATTTT; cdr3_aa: CASRQTGVNQPQHF
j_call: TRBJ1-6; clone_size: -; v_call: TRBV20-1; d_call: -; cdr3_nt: TGCAGTGCTAGAGATCACCCCGGGGAGGATAATTCACCCCTCCACTTT; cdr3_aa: CSARDHPGEDNSPLHF
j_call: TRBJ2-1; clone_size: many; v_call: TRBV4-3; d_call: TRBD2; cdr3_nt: TGCGCCAGCAGCCACTATCAGCGGGAGATAGAGCAGTTCTTC; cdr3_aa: CASSHYQREIEQFF
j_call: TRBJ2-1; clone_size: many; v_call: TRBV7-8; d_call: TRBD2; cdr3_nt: TGTGCCAGCAGCTCTAGCGGGAATTCCTACAATGAGCAGTTCTTC; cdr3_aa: CASSSSGNSYNEQFF
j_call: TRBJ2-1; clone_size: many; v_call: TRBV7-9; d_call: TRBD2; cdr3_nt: TGTGCCAGCAGCACCCGGGACTACTACAATGAGCAGTTCTTC; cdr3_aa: CASSTRDYYNEQFF
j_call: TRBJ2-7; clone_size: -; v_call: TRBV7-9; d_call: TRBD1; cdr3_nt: TGTGCCATCAGCCGAGGGGGCCTCATCTCCTACGAGCAGTACTTC; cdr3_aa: CAISRGGLISYEQYF
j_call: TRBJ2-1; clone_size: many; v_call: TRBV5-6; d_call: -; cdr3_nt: TGTGCCAGCAGCTTCTACAGCGGACGGAACAATGAGCAGTTCTTC; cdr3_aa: CASSFYSGRNNEQFF
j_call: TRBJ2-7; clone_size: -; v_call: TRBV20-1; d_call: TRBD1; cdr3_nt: TGCAGTGCCCGAGTCCGTGACAGGGTTTATTTC; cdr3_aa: CSARVRDRVYF
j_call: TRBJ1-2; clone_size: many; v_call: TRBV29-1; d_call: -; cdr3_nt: TGCAGCGGATTTACAGGGTTCGGCTACACCTTC; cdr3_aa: CSGFTGFGYTF
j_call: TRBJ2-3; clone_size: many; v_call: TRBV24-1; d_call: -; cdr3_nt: TGTGCCACCAGTGATTTAGTCAGGGACACAGATACGCAGTATTTT; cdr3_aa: CATSDLVRDTDTQYF
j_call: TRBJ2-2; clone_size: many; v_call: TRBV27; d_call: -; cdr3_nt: TGTGCCAGCAGTGAGCCCCGGGGCGGGGAGCTGTTTTTT; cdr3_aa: CASSEPRGGELFF
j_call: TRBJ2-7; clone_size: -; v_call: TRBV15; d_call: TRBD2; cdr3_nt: TGTGCCACCAGCCTTAGCGGGGAATGGAACGAGCAGTACTTC; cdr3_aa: CATSLSGEWNEQYF
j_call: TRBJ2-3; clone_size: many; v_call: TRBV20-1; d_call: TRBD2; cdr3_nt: TGCAGTGCTAGTCTGGCGGGAGGGCTCACAGATACGCAGTATTTT; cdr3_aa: CSASLAGGLTDTQYF
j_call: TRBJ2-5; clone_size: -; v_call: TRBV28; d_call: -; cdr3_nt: TGTGCCAGCAGCCCCTTAGGCTTAAGTCCTCTCCAAGAGACCCAGTACTTC; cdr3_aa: CASSPLGLSPLQETQYF
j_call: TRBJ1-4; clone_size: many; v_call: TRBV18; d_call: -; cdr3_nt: TGTGCCAGCTCACAAGGGAGAGGGAGTGAAAAACTGTTTTTT; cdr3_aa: CASSQGRGSEKLFF
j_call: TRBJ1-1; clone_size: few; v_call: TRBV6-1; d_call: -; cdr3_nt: TGTGCCAGCAGCCCCGTTACAGGGTCAGGTGAAGCTTTCTTT; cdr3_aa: CASSPVTGSGEAFF
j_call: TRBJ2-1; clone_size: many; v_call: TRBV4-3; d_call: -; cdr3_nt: TGCGCCAGCAGCCAAGAGCTGAGCTACAATGAGCAGTTCTTC; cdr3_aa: CASSQELSYNEQFF
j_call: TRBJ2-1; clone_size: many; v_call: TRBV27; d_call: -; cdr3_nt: TGTGCCAGCAGTCCCTACAGGAACAATGAGCAGTTCTTC; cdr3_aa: CASSPYRNNEQFF
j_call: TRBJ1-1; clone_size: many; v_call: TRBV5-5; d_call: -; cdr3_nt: TGTGCCAGCAGCTTGTTCGGGGACACTGAAGCTTTCTTT; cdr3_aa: CASSLFGDTEAFF
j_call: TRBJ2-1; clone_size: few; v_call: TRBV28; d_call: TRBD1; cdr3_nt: TGTGCCAGCAGTTCCGGGACAGGGGAACCCTACAATGAGCAGTTCTTC; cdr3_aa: CASSSGTGEPYNEQFF
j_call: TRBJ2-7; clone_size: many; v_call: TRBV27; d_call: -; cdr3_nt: TGTGCCAGCAGTTTATCGGCGGGGCCCTCCTACGAGCAGTACTTC; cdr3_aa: CASSLSAGPSYEQYF
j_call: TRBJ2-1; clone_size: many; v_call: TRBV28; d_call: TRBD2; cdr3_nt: TGTGCCAGCGGCATCGGGGCTAGCGGATATGAGCAGTTCTTC; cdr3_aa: CASGIGASGYEQFF
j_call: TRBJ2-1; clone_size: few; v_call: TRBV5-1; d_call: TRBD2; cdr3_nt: TGCGCCAGCAGCTCCGTTAGCGGGAGGGACTACAATGAGCAGTTCTTC; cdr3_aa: CASSSVSGRDYNEQFF
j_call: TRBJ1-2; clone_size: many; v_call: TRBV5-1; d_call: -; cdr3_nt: TGCGCCAGCAGTTTGGGGGGCAGCATCCTCTATGGCTACACCTTC; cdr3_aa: CASSLGGSILYGYTF
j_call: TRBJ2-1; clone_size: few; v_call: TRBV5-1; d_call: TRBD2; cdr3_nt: TGCGCCAGCAGCTTGGGGACTAGCGGGAGGGCCTTCAATGAGCAGTTCTTC; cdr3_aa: CASSLGTSGRAFNEQFF
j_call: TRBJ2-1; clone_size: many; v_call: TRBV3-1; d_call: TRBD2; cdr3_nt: TGTGCCAGCAGCCCGCGGACTAGCGGATACAATGAGCAGTTCTTC; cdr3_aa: CASSPRTSGYNEQFF
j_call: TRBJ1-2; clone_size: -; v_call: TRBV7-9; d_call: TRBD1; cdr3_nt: TGTGCCAGCAGCAGGGGATCCGGGACAGGGGGCGCTAAATCCTTC; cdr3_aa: CASSRGSGTGGAKSF
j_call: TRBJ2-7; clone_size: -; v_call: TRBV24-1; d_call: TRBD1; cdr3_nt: TGTGCCACCAGTGATTTAGTGGGACAGGGCCGATTATCCTACGAGCAGTACTTC; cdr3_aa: CATSDLVGQGRLSYEQYF
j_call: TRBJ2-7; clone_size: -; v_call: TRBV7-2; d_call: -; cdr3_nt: TGTGCCAGCAGCTTCCAGATAAGCCCCGAGCAGTACTTC; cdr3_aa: CASSFQISPEQYF
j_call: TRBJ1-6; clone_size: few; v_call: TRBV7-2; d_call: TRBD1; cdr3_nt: TGTGCCAGCAGCTCCAGGGGGGAAACCTATAATTCACCCCTCCACTTT; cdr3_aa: CASSSRGETYNSPLHF
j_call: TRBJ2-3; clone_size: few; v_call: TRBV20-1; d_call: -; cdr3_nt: TGCAGTGTTCCAAAAGACGGAACTACGCAGTATTTT; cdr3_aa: CSVPKDGTTQYF
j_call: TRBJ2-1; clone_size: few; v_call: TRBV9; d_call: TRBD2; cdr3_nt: TGTGCCAGCAGCGTAGGCCCAGCGGGAGAACACAATGAGCAGTTCTTC; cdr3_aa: CASSVGPAGEHNEQFF